This TCR beta chain was sequenced in a study of CD8 T cells in Susac syndrome. Germline V CDR1 and CDR2: SGHRS, YFSETQ. The CDR3 loop spans 13 amino acids. Bulk CD8+ and CD4+ cells came from magnetic negative isolation; CD8+ TEMRA by FACS. With random hexamers, roughly 0.45 to 1 ug RNA was reverse transcribed. MiXCR, run by TCRdb on the immunoSEQ multiplex PCR reads, gives a single entry per CDR3 protein. The sample consists of around 200,000 distinct CDR3 sequences, about 93% of them appearing once. Only one count was recorded for this clonotype. Compared with germline, one end of the junction differs, possibly owing to a read error.

The clonotype originates from a human donor with Susac syndrome. The V gene is TRBV5-1, the J gene TRBJ1-1; D is possibly TRBD1 (5 bases). The sample was CD4+ T cells from PBMCs. The CDR3: CASSLIQDTEAFF. The CDR3 DNA is TGCGCCAGCAGCTTGATTCAGGACACAGAAGCTTTCTTT.